These 17 T cell receptor beta chains were all obtained from the same sample, sequenced in a study of blood T cell repertoires in COVID-19. Assay: immunoSEQ multiplex PCR; the TCRdb copy retains only in-frame clones and omits some. The top ten clones hold about 2.3% of a sample with about 150,000 clones, about 88% of them seen once. Sample: peripheral blood. These receptors all come from a human donor in a cohort sampled during active COVID-19.

The V call is TRBV30, the J call TRBJ1-5, with 10 bases identical to TRBD1. The J segment lost 5 bases and the V segment lost 0 bases, leaving 4 bases of the junction unmatched. This CDR3 is built from 15 residues. Germline CDR1 and CDR2: GTSNPN and SVGIG (reference sequence). The CDR3 bases are TGTGCCTGGAGTGTAAGGACAGGGGGAGATCAGCCCCAGCATTTT. The encoded protein is CAWSVRTGGDQPQHF. Full variable domain (outside the CDR3, taken from reference TRBV30 and TRBJ1-5): SQTIHQWPATLVQPVGSPLSLECTVEGTSNPNLYWYRQAAGRGLQLLFYSVGIGQISSEVPQNLSASRPQDRQFILSSKKLLLSDSGFYLCAWSVRTGGDQPQHFGDGTRLSIL.

As regards this clone: One junction end does not reproduce the germline sequence, and a read error may be involved. The genes are TRBV7-7 and TRBJ2-5; 9 bases line up with TRBD1. CDR3 length: 15 residues. Germline CDR1 reads SSHAT; CDR2 reads FNYEAQ (reference sequence). The CDR3 loop is CASSRNRGLRETQYF. The CDR3 DNA sequence: TGTGCTAGCAGCCGGAACAGGGGGCTTAGGGAGACCCAGTACTTC. The full variable domain, with the rest looked up from reference TRBV7-7 and TRBJ2-5, is GAGVSQSPRYKVTKRGQDVTLRCDPISSHATLYWYQQALGQGPEFLTYFNYEAQPDKSGLPSDRFSAERPEGSISTLTIQRTEQRDSAMYRCASSRNRGLRETQYFGPGTRLLVL.

The rearrangement uses TRBV5-1 and TRBJ2-5; 9 nucleotides line up with TRBD2. The CDR3 runs 14 residues. Unmatched junction bases numbered 3, after V lost 4 bases and J lost 2 bases. The germline V gene encodes CDR1 SGHRS and CDR2 YFSETQ. CDR3 sequence: CASSAGGNQETQYF. The CDR3 DNA is TGCGCCAGCAGCGCGGGGGGGAATCAAGAGACCCAGTACTTC.

In this sample, this clone turned up many times. The gene calls are TRBV5-4 and TRBJ2-1, with D possibly matching TRBD2 (6 bases). V was trimmed by 0 bases and J by 7 bases, leaving 14 bases between them. The CDR3 loop spans 15 amino acids. Germline lookup yields CDR1 SGHNT and CDR2 YYREEE (reference sequence). The CDR3 nucleotides are TGTGCCAGCAGCTTGGGAGCGGGTCCGTCAAATGAGCAGTTCTTC. It specifies CASSLGAGPSNEQFF. The entire variable domain, with the rest obtained from reference TRBV5-4 and TRBJ2-1, is as follows: ETGVTQSPTHLIKTRGQQVTLRCSSQSGHNTVSWYQQALGQGPQFIFQYYREEENGRGNFPPRFSGLQFPNYSSELNVNALELDDSALYLCASSLGAGPSNEQFFGPGTRLTVL.

The chain recombines TRBV30 with TRBJ2-5, with 8 positions matching TRBD2. This CDR3 is 15 amino acids long. The germline gives CDR1 GTSNPN, CDR2 SVGIG (reference sequence). The junction had 5 bases not matched to a gene; V was cut back by 0 bases and J by 2 bases. The chain's CDR3 is CAWSVRGGRQETQYF. DNA of the CDR3: TGTGCCTGGAGTGTACGGGGGGGGAGGCAAGAGACCCAGTACTTC.

The CDR3: CASSYAGQGHNSPLHF. CDR3 in DNA: TGTGCCAGCAGTTACGCCGGACAGGGCCATAATTCACCCCTCCACTTT. The chain employs TRBV6-5 and TRBJ1-6; 8 positions match TRBD1. Germline assignment: CDR1 MNHEY and CDR2 SVGAGI. The CDR3 sequence is 16 residues long. The junction had 5 bases not matched to a gene; V was cut back by 2 bases and J by 5 bases.

The genes are TRBV12-1 and TRBJ1-1; TRBD1, the table's D call, was not compared with the DNA. TRBV12-1 is annotated as a pseudogene. The CDR3 is made up of 15 amino acids. CDR3 nucleotide sequence: TGTGCCAGCAGCCCCAGACAGGGGTCTAGGGCTGAAGCTTTCTTT. This codes for CASSPRQGSRAEAFF.

This chain connects TRBV19 to TRBJ2-7, with TRBD1 identical over 8 bases. Germline V gene sequence: CDR1 LNHDA, CDR2 SQIVND (reference sequence). This CDR3 comprises 15 residues. The V gene end was trimmed by 1 base and the J gene end by 2 bases; junction bases not matched to a gene: 4. The CDR3 coding sequence is TGTGCCAGTAGTATAGGGCAGGGGGCCACCTACGAGCAGTACTTC. This codes for CASSIGQGATYEQYF.

V and J are TRBV9 and TRBJ2-7; TRBD2 agrees at 10 bases. This CDR3 is built from 15 residues. V dropped 0 bases and J dropped 4; count of bases not matched to a gene: 4. From germline, CDR1 is SGDLS and CDR2 YYNGEE. The DNA of the CDR3 is TGTGCCAGCAGCGTAGGGGCTAGCGGGAGTTACGAGCAGTACTTC. As protein: CASSVGASGSYEQYF. Filled out from reference TRBV9 and TRBJ2-7, the complete variable domain reads DSGVTQTPKHLITATGQRVTLRCSPRSGDLSVYWYQQSLDQGLQFLIQYYNGEERAKGNILERFSAQQFPDLHSELNLSSLELGDSALYFCASSVGASGSYEQYFGPGTRLTVT.

This chain connects TRBV27 to TRBJ2-1; 12 bases fit TRBD2. Germline loops: CDR1 MNHEY, CDR2 SMNVEV (reference sequence). The ends lost 5 bases at V and 0 bases at J; junction bases unmatched: 2. There are 16 residues in the CDR3. CDR3 amino acids: CASSETSGSSYNEQFF. CDR3 in DNA: TGTGCCAGCAGTGAGACTAGCGGGAGCTCCTACAATGAGCAGTTCTTC.

This clone showed up just once. The rearrangement links TRBV27 to TRBJ2-3; 10 positions agree with TRBD1. This CDR3 is 17 amino acids long. J was trimmed by 3 bases and V by 4 bases; bases with no gene match: 10. Looked up from germline, CDR1 is MNHEY and CDR2 is SMNVEV (reference sequence). The CDR3, as DNA: TGTGCCAGCAGTTCATCCGGGACAGGGGAGTTAACAGATACGCAGTATTTT. Translating gives CASSSSGTGELTDTQYF.

The rearrangement joins TRBV9 to TRBJ1-3; D remains unclear. This CDR3 has 18 residues. Trimming removed 0 bases at V and 0 bases at J, with 16 bases between. CDR1 and CDR2 (germline): SGDLS, YYNGEE. Here the CDR3 reads CASSVVDSQTISGNTIYF. The CDR3 DNA follows: TGTGCCAGCAGCGTAGTTGACTCGCAGACTATCTCTGGAAACACCATATATTTT.

This rearrangement joins TRBV5-1 to TRBJ2-1; D perhaps matches TRBD2 (6 bases). This CDR3 comprises 13 residues. The V and J ends lost 4 bases and 11 bases respectively, with 16 bases between them. Germline CDR1 reads SGHRS; CDR2 reads YFSETQ. Here the CDR3 DNA reads TGCGCCAGCAGCCGGACTACCGACTCTCAGCAGTTCTTC. It encodes CASSRTTDSQQFF.

The rearrangement links TRBV10-3 to TRBJ2-1, with 7 bases matching TRBD2. V was clipped by 0 bases and J by 8 bases; unmatched bases: 13. The CDR3 spans 17 residues. Germline V CDR1 and CDR2: ENHRY, SYGVKD. This chain's CDR3 is CAISESGGGKFRDEQFF. The DNA for the CDR3 is TGTGCCATCAGTGAGTCCGGCGGGGGAAAGTTTCGCGATGAGCAGTTCTTC.

The chain employs TRBV4-3 and TRBJ1-2; D gene ambiguous. Trimming removed 0 bases from V and 2 bases from J, with 10 bases in between. The CDR3 covers 15 residues. The germline V gene encodes CDR1 LGHNA and CDR2 YSLEER. CDR3 nucleotide sequence: TGCGCCAGCAGCCAAGATCGGGGAGGGAACTATGGCTACACCTTC. The encoded protein is CASSQDRGGNYGYTF.

This chain links TRBV15 with TRBJ2-1; D unclear. Trimming pared 2 bases from V and 5 bases from J, leaving 4 bases between. The CDR3 is made up of 12 amino acids. Per germline, CDR1 LNHNV and CDR2 YYDKDF (reference sequence). The CDR3 here is CATSRPDNEQFF. The CDR3 coding sequence is TGTGCCACCAGCAGACCTGACAATGAGCAGTTCTTC.

This chain links TRBV18 with TRBJ2-1; 8 bases agree with TRBD2. The J segment lost 4 bases and the V segment lost 3 bases, leaving 8 bases of the junction unmatched. CDR1 and CDR2 from the germline V gene are KGHSH and LQKENI. The CDR3 runs 16 residues. The CDR3 DNA is TGTGCCAGCTCACCGCCCGGGAGGGCCGAGTACAATGAGCAGTTCTTC. It yields the protein CASSPPGRAEYNEQFF.